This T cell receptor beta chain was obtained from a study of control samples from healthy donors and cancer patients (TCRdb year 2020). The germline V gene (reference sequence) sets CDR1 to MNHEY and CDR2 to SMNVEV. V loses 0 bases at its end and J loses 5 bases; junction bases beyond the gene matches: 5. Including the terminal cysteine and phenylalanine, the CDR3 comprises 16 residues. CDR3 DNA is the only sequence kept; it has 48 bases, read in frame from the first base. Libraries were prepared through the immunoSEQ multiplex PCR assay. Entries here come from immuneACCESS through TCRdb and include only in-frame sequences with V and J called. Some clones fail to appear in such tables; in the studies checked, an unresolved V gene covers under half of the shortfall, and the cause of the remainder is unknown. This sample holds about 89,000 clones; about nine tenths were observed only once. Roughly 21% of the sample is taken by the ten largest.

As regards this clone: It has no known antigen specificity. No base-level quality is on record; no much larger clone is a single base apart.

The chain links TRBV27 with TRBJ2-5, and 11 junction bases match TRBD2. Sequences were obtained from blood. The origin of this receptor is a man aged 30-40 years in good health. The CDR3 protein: CASSLSSGGAYETQYF. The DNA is TGTGCCAGCAGTTTATCTAGCGGGGGGGCCTACGAGACCCAGTACTTC.